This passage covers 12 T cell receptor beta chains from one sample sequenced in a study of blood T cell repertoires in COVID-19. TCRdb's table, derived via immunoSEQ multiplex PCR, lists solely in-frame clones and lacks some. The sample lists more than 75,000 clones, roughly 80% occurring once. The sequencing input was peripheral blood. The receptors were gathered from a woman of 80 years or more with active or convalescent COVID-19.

The CDR3 loop is CASSPQGISYEQYF. CDR3 DNA sequence: TGTGCCAGCAGTCCTCAGGGGATCTCCTACGAGCAGTACTTC. The V gene is TRBV7-9, the J gene TRBJ2-7, with D maybe TRBD1 (6 bases). CDR1 is SEHNR, CDR2 FQNEAQ, per germline (reference sequence). The V gene lost 6 bases and the J gene lost 0 bases, with 12 bases spanning the gap. This CDR3 contains 14 residues.

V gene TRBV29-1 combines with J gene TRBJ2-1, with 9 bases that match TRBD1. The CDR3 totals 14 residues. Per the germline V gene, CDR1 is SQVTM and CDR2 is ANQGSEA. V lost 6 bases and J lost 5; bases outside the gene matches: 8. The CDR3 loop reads CSVTSRDRDNEQFF. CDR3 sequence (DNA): TGCAGCGTCACGTCACGGGACAGGGACAATGAGCAGTTCTTC.

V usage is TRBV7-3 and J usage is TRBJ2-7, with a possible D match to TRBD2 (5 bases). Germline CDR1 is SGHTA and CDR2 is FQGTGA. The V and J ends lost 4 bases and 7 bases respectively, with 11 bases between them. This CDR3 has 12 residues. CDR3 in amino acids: CASSSPGGEQYF. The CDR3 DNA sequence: TGTGCCAGCAGCTCCCCCGGCGGGGAGCAGTACTTC.

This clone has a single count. CDR3 sequence (DNA): TGTGCCACCAAAGGAGCGGGAGGCCCAGATACGCAGTATTTT. Translating it yields CATKGAGGPDTQYF. The rearrangement joins TRBV24-1 to TRBJ2-3, with TRBD2 matching over 9 bases. Trimming removed 8 bases from V and 4 bases from J; junction bases left unmatched: 6. From germline, CDR1 is KGHDR and CDR2 SFDVKD. CDR3 length: 14 residues.

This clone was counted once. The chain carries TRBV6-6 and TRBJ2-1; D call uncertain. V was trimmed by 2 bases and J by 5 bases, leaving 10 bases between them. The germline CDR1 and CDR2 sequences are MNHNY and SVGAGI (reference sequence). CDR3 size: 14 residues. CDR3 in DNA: TGTGCCAGCAGTTACGACGACACAGACAATGAGCAGTTCTTC. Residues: CASSYDDTDNEQFF.

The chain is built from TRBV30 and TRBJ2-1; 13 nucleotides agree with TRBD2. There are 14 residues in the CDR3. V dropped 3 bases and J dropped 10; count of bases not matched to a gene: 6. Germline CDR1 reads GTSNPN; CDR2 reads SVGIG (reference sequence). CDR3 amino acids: CAWSAGTSGEEQFF. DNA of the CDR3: TGTGCCTGGAGCGCCGGGACTAGCGGGGAGGAGCAGTTCTTC.

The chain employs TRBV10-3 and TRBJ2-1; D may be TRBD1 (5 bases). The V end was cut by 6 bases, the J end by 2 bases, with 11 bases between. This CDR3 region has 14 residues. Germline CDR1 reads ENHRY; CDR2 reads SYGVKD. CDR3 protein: CAISGQEAYNEQFF. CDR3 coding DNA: TGTGCCATCAGCGGACAAGAAGCCTACAATGAGCAGTTCTTC.

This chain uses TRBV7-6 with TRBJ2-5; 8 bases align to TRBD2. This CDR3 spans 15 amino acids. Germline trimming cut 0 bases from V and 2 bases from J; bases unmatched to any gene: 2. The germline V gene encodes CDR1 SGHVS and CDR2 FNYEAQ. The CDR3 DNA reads TGTGCCAGCAGCTTAGCGGGGACTAGTCAAGAGACCCAGTACTTC. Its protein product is CASSLAGTSQETQYF.

The CDR3 reads CASSRGLYNEQFF. CDR3 coding DNA: TGTGCCAGCAGCAGGGGGCTCTACAATGAGCAGTTCTTC. The genes are TRBV11-2 and TRBJ2-1; 7 bases map to TRBD1. This CDR3 spans 13 amino acids. The junction had 1 base not matched to a gene; V was cut back by 5 bases and J by 3 bases. Germline CDR1 and CDR2: SGHAT and FQNNGV.

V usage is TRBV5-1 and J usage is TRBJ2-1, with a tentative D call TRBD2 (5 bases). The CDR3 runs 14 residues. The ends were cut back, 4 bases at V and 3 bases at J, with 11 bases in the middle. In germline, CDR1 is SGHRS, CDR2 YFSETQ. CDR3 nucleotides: TGCGCCAGCAGCAGACCGGACTTCTACAATGAGCAGTTCTTC. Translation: CASSRPDFYNEQFF.

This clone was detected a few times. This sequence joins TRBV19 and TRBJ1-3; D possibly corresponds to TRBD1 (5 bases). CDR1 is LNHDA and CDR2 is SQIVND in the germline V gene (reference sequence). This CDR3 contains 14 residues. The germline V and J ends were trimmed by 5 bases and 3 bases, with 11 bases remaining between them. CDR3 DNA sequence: TGTGCCAGTAGTCTCGGACACGGTGGAAACACCATATATTTT. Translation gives CASSLGHGGNTIYF.

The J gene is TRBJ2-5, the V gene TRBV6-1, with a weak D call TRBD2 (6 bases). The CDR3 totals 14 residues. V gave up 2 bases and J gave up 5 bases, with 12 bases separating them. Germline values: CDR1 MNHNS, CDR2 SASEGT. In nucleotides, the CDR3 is TGTGCCAGCAGTGAATCTCAGGACTACGAGACCCAGTACTTC. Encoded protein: CASSESQDYETQYF.